Shown below are 26 T cell receptor beta chains from a single sample sequenced in a study. Tregs were sorted as CD4+CD25+CD127-/low cells. Amplification of TRBV12-4/TRBJ1-2 clonotypes used adaptor-ligated barcode primers. TCRdb passed the multiplex PCR reads through MiXCR, listing each CDR3 protein once. This sample has 750 to 850 distinct CDR3 sequences, with approximately 18% found just once. Sequenced: Tregs sorted from blood. The receptor set was obtained from a female donor with breast cancer.

This clonotype was seen a few times. The gene calls are TRBV12-3 or TRBV12-4 and TRBJ1-2; D is uncertain. V lost 1 base, J lost 4 bases, and 4 bases lay in between. There are 12 residues in the CDR3. DNA for the CDR3: TGTGCCAGCAGTTTAGGCGTCTATGGCTACACCTTC. Its protein product is CASSLGVYGYTF.

CDR3 residues: CASSSRDSYGYTF. The CDR3 DNA sequence: TGTGCCAGCAGTTCCCGGGACAGTTATGGCTACACCTTC. The rearrangement uses TRBV12-3 or TRBV12-4 and TRBJ1-2, with 7 bases that match TRBD1. Germline trimming cut 4 bases from V and 5 bases from J; bases unmatched to any gene: 4. There are 13 residues in the CDR3.

V and J are TRBV12-3 or TRBV12-4 and TRBJ1-2, with 7 nucleotides matching TRBD1. J was trimmed by 1 base and V by 5 bases; bases with no gene match: 10. This CDR3 is 16 amino acids long. The CDR3 DNA reads TGTGCCAGCAGTCCGGCCGGGACAGAGGGTAACTATGGCTACACCTTC. Its protein product is CASSPAGTEGNYGYTF.

This clonotype qualifies as hyperexpanded. CDR3 sequence reads: CASRLGQTTYGYTF. The DNA of the CDR3 is TGTGCCAGCAGGTTGGGACAGACAACCTATGGCTACACCTTC. The chain is built from TRBV12-3 or TRBV12-4 and TRBJ1-2, with TRBD1 matching 7 bases. The CDR3 runs to 14 residues. J gave up 4 bases and V 6 bases, and 8 bases lay outside the gene matches.

The chain is built from TRBV12-3 or TRBV12-4 and TRBJ1-2; D is unclear. The CDR3 is made up of 12 amino acids. V lost 5 bases and J lost 3, with 7 bases in between. The CDR3 coding sequence is TGTGCCAGCAGTCACTCAGACTATGGCTACACCTTC. Protein: CASSHSDYGYTF.

This clonotype is judged medium-sized. The chain recombines TRBV12-3 or TRBV12-4 with TRBJ1-2; D remains ambiguous. V lost 8 bases and J lost 7, with 17 bases in between. The CDR3 spans 13 residues. The CDR3 loop is CASWESLGGGYTF. The CDR3, as DNA: TGTGCCAGCTGGGAGAGTCTAGGTGGTGGCTACACCTTC.

This clonotype has only a few counts. The gene calls are TRBV12-3 or TRBV12-4 and TRBJ1-2; the match to TRBD1 covers 10 bases. The V segment lost 5 bases and the J segment 8 bases; nucleotides outside the gene matches: 8. There are 14 residues in the CDR3. CDR3 nucleotides: TGTGCCAGCAGTACTCCGGGACAGGGGTCAGGCTACACCTTC. Encoded protein: CASSTPGQGSGYTF.

By share, this clonotype ranks as large. The genes are TRBV12-3 or TRBV12-4 and TRBJ1-2; D not certain. The CDR3 has 13 residues. V was cut by 8 bases and J by 5 bases, with 15 bases left in between. This chain's CDR3 is CASSYQQSYGYTF. The CDR3 DNA sequence: TGTGCCAGCTCCTACCAACAGAGTTATGGCTACACCTTC.

The V and J genes are TRBV12-3 or TRBV12-4 and TRBJ1-2; possible D gene TRBD1, 6 bases. Deletions cut 6 bases from V and 0 bases from J, with 11 bases between. CDR3 length equals 14 residues. The CDR3 region is CASRQGSSNYGYTF. CDR3 sequence (DNA): TGTGCCAGCAGACAGGGATCCTCTAACTATGGCTACACCTTC.

Relative to its sample, this clonotype is medium-sized. The genes are TRBV12-3 or TRBV12-4 and TRBJ1-2; no definite D call. The CDR3 has 12 amino acids. V was cut by 6 bases and J by 4 bases, with 9 bases left in between. CDR3: CASRRTAYGYTF. CDR3 DNA sequence: TGTGCCAGCAGAAGGACGGCCTATGGCTACACCTTC.

Judged by abundance, this clonotype is large. The chain is built from TRBV12-3 or TRBV12-4 and TRBJ1-2; no clear D gene. The length of the CDR3 is 12 residues. V was pared by 3 bases and J by 4 bases, with 6 bases between. CDR3 region: CASSFDIYGYTF. CDR3 nucleotide sequence: TGTGCCAGCAGTTTTGACATCTATGGCTACACCTTC.

This clonotype is classed as medium-sized. The CDR3 sequence: CASSPDQDYYGYTF. The CDR3 bases are TGTGCCAGCAGTCCAGACCAGGATTACTATGGCTACACCTTC. V is TRBV12-3 or TRBV12-4 and J is TRBJ1-2; D not resolved. V was pared by 5 bases and J by 3 bases, with 13 bases between. The CDR3 has 14 residues.

By sample fraction, this clonotype is large (0.1 to 1%). The chain combines TRBV12-3 or TRBV12-4 with TRBJ1-2; D is ambiguous. Trimming pared 3 bases from V and 8 bases from J, leaving 16 bases between. The CDR3 contains 14 residues. CDR3 sequence: CASSFKVSSAGYTF. The CDR3 DNA reads TGTGCCAGCAGTTTTAAGGTTTCAAGCGCCGGCTACACCTTC.

The CDR3 loop reads CASSLAGTGSYTF. As DNA, the CDR3 is TGTGCCAGCAGTTTGGCCGGGACAGGGAGCTACACCTTC. This chain joins TRBV12-3 or TRBV12-4 and TRBJ1-2, with 9 bases that match TRBD1. This CDR3 comprises 13 residues. The V and J ends lost 3 bases and 9 bases, in that order; junction bases with no gene match: 5.

This clonotype was observed a handful of times. V gene TRBV12-3 or TRBV12-4 combines with J gene TRBJ1-2; 9 positions match TRBD1. The CDR3 has 16 amino acids. V was clipped by 0 bases and J by 4 bases; unmatched bases: 6. This CDR3 reads CASSLAGTGPGYGYTF. The CDR3, as DNA: TGTGCCAGCAGTTTAGCCGGGACAGGGCCGGGCTATGGCTACACCTTC.

By proportion, this clonotype is large. This rearrangement joins TRBV12-3 or TRBV12-4 to TRBJ1-2; no clear D. The CDR3 consists of 11 residues. V lost 1 base, J lost 6 bases, and 3 bases lay in between. CDR3 sequence (DNA): TGTGCCAGCAGTTTAGGGAATGGCTACACCTTC. It encodes CASSLGNGYTF.

The CDR3 DNA reads TGTGCCAGCGGTTGGGACAGCTATGGCTACACCTTC. This translates into CASGWDSYGYTF. V is TRBV12-3 or TRBV12-4 and J is TRBJ1-2, with 7 bases fitting TRBD1. This CDR3 comprises 12 residues. The J segment lost 4 bases and the V segment lost 8 bases, leaving 4 bases of the junction unmatched.

This clonotype is medium-sized (0.01 to 0.1%) in the sample. The junction departs from the called germline gene at one end, perhaps through a read error. The chain uses TRBV12-3 or TRBV12-4 and TRBJ1-2; D not certain. This CDR3 spans 12 amino acids. CDR3 loop: CASSSMTGLPGF. The CDR3 DNA follows: TGTGCCAGCAGTTCAATGACTGGATTACCCGGCTTC.

In its sample, this clonotype is medium-sized (0.01 to 0.1%). The chain employs TRBV12-3 or TRBV12-4 and TRBJ1-2; D is possibly TRBD1 (5 bases). Trimming took off 3 bases at V and 1 base at J, with 9 bases between the two ends. This CDR3 contains 14 residues. CDR3 bases: TGTGCCAGCAGTTTGGGGACGGGTAACTATGGCTACACCTTC. Translation gives CASSLGTGNYGYTF.

The chain has TRBV12-3 or TRBV12-4 and TRBJ1-2; 10 bases map to TRBD1. After removal of 2 bases from V and 0 bases from J, the junction contained 9 bases not matched to a gene. This CDR3 is built from 18 residues. The CDR3: CASSLISGQGRANYGYTF. CDR3 in DNA: TGTGCCAGCAGTTTAATTTCGGGACAGGGGCGAGCTAACTATGGCTACACCTTC.

This clonotype is medium-sized (0.01 to 0.1%). The V call is TRBV12-3 or TRBV12-4, the J call TRBJ1-2, with TRBD1 as a possible D gene (5 bases). Deletions cut 5 bases from V and 0 bases from J, with 10 bases between. The CDR3 extends over 14 amino acids. CDR3 in DNA: TGTGCCAGCAGTGGCCCGACAGCTAACTATGGCTACACCTTC. Translating it yields CASSGPTANYGYTF.

This clonotype showed up just a few times. The CDR3 loop reads CASSDPGQTTYGYTF. The CDR3 nucleotides read TGTGCCAGCAGTGATCCGGGACAGACAACCTATGGCTACACCTTC. The chain uses TRBV12-3 or TRBV12-4 and TRBJ1-2; 7 bases map to TRBD1. V shed 5 bases, J shed 4 bases, and the junction held 10 bases outside the gene matches. This CDR3 is 15 amino acids long.

This clonotype ranks as medium-sized. This sequence joins TRBV12-3 or TRBV12-4 and TRBJ1-2; possible D gene TRBD1, 6 bases. This CDR3 spans 14 amino acids. Trimming pared 2 bases from V and 8 bases from J, leaving 15 bases between. CDR3 amino acids: CASSLRSSGDGYTF. The CDR3 bases are TGTGCCAGCAGTTTAAGATCGTCAGGGGACGGCTACACCTTC.

Only a few counts were recorded for this clonotype. The rearrangement joins TRBV12-3 or TRBV12-4 to TRBJ1-2; TRBD1 aligns across 7 bases. The CDR3 covers 13 residues. V was pared by 4 bases and J by 10 bases, with 9 bases of the junction left unmatched. The CDR3 sequence: CASSSHTGTVYTF. For the CDR3, the DNA is TGTGCCAGCAGTTCTCACACCGGGACAGTCTACACCTTC.

This clonotype was detected many times. The chain links TRBV12-3 or TRBV12-4 to TRBJ1-2, with a weak D call TRBD1 (5 bases). Trimming removed 5 bases from V and 6 bases from J, with 16 bases in between. The CDR3 sequence is 14 residues long. CDR3: CASSEGAVGNGYTF. Here the CDR3 DNA reads TGTGCCAGCAGTGAAGGGGCGGTTGGTAATGGCTACACCTTC.

The V call is TRBV12-3 or TRBV12-4, the J call TRBJ1-2; the D is unclear. The V end lost 0 bases, the J end lost 4 bases, and 15 bases lay between the germline ends. There are 16 residues in the CDR3. Here the CDR3 reads CASSLAPQDRSYGYTF. CDR3 coding DNA: TGTGCCAGCAGTTTAGCCCCTCAGGATAGGAGCTATGGCTACACCTTC.